The rows below give T cell receptor beta chains drawn from one sample of a study of T cell responses to AZD1222 COVID-19 vaccine. The assay was immunoSEQ multiplex PCR, and TCRdb's table has in-frame clones only and misses some. There are 150,000 to 200,000 clones in the sample; roughly 92% occur only once, and about 1% lies in the top ten. The material was peripheral blood, obtained 28 days after the second AZD1222 dose. The receptor source for this set is an adult who received the AZD1222 COVID-19 vaccine. Both conserved end residues are part of each CDR3. The D gene is left open where the match is weak. Only part of the rows carry a size: once, few, many, or a class if the clone is expanded.

V	J	size	D	CDR3	DNA
TRBV5-1	TRBJ1-4	-	TRBD1	CASSLTQGTNEKLFF	TGCGCCAGCAGCTTGACACAGGGGACTAATGAAAAACTGTTTTTT
TRBV6-2/TRBV6-3	TRBJ2-3	-	-	CASSSQATDTQYF	TGTGCCAGCAGTTCCCAGGCCACAGATACGCAGTATTTT
TRBV6-2/TRBV6-3	TRBJ2-3	-	TRBD2	CASSTPLAGEGTQYF	TGTGCCAGCAGTACCCCATTAGCGGGGGAGGGTACGCAGTATTTT
TRBV20-1	TRBJ2-5	once	-	CSAWAETQYF	TGCAGCGCTTGGGCGGAGACCCAGTACTTC
TRBV7-3	TRBJ2-2	once	-	CASSSKGGMNTGELFF	TGTGCCAGCAGCTCCAAAGGGGGGATGAACACCGGGGAGCTGTTTTTT
TRBV12-3/TRBV12-4	TRBJ1-1	-	-	CASSLSGQFGAFF	TGTGCCAGCAGTTTGAGTGGGCAATTTGGAGCTTTCTTT
TRBV6-1	TRBJ1-1	-	TRBD1	CASSAGTGSTEAFF	TGTGCCAGCAGTGCCGGGACAGGGTCAACTGAAGCTTTCTTT
TRBV28	TRBJ2-7	-	-	CASSQTGTEQYF	TGTGCCAGCAGTCAAACAGGGACTGAGCAGTACTTC
TRBV25-1	TRBJ2-7	-	TRBD1	CASGLTGGSYEQYF	TGTGCCAGCGGATTAACAGGGGGTTCCTACGAGCAGTACTTC
TRBV5-1	TRBJ1-4	-	-	CASSPGGFDEKLFF	TGCGCCAGCAGCCCGGGGGGGTTCGATGAAAAACTGTTTTTT
TRBV7-2	TRBJ2-3	-	-	CASSLIVRDTQYF	TGTGCCAGCAGCTTAATAGTGAGGGATACGCAGTATTTT
TRBV10-3	TRBJ1-1	-	TRBD1	CAIRGVQGAGADTEAFF	TGTGCCATCAGGGGAGTACAGGGGGCCGGGGCGGACACTGAAGCTTTCTTT
TRBV4-2	TRBJ1-1	-	-	CASSPRQSNTEAFF	TGTGCCAGCAGCCCCAGGCAGTCGAACACTGAAGCTTTCTTT
TRBV9	TRBJ2-5	-	TRBD2	CASSAGLAGGGQETQYF	TGTGCCAGCAGCGCGGGACTAGCTGGTGGGGGCCAAGAGACCCAGTACTTC
TRBV2	TRBJ1-5	-	-	CASSDLGGRQPQHF	TGTGCCAGCAGTGACCTAGGGGGACGGCAGCCCCAGCATTTT
TRBV7-9	TRBJ2-6	-	-	CASSLVGQSSGANVLTF	TGTGCCAGCAGCTTAGTTGGCCAGAGCTCTGGGGCCAACGTCCTGACTTTC
TRBV18	TRBJ2-1	-	-	CASSPSAGNEQFF	TGTGCCAGCTCACCTTCGGCGGGAAATGAGCAGTTCTTC
TRBV2	TRBJ1-1	-	-	CASRGKGPFHAFF	TGTGCCAGCAGGGGGAAGGGGCCTTTCCACGCTTTCTTT
TRBV10-1	TRBJ2-1	few	-	CASSEFLDNEQFF	TGCGCCAGCAGTGAGTTTCTGGACAATGAGCAGTTCTTC
TRBV7-9	TRBJ1-5	-	-	CASSPPGDNNQPQHF	TGTGCCAGCAGCCCCCCGGGGGACAACAATCAGCCCCAGCATTTT
TRBV12-3/TRBV12-4	TRBJ1-2	-	-	CATRTGKYDGYTF	TGTGCCACGAGAACAGGGAAATACGATGGCTACACCTTC
TRBV7-3	TRBJ1-3	-	TRBD1	CASSLHTGQGNAGNTIYF	TGTGCCAGCAGCTTACACACCGGACAGGGGAACGCCGGAAACACCATATATTTT
TRBV4-1	TRBJ2-3	-	TRBD1	CASSQDQGVNTDTQYF	TGCGCCAGCAGCCAAGATCAGGGGGTTAACACAGATACGCAGTATTTT
TRBV28	TRBJ1-2	-	-	CASRLNGNYGYTF	TGTGCCAGCAGGCTAAACGGGAACTATGGCTACACCTTC
TRBV7-9	TRBJ1-1	-	-	CASRWVMNTEAFF	TGTGCCTCAAGGTGGGTCATGAACACTGAAGCTTTCTTT
TRBV9	TRBJ2-1	-	-	CASSVAIQSSYNEQFF	TGTGCCAGCAGCGTAGCTATCCAAAGCTCCTACAATGAGCAGTTCTTC
TRBV5-1	TRBJ1-1	-	-	CASSGRRDKGAEAFF	TGCGCCAGCAGCGGGCGTCGGGACAAGGGAGCTGAAGCTTTCTTT
TRBV5-1	TRBJ1-1	-	-	CASSSALVNTEAFF	TGCGCCAGCAGCTCCGCCCTGGTGAACACTGAAGCTTTCTTT
TRBV18	TRBJ1-5	-	-	CASSLAGSQPQHF	TGTGCCAGCTCCCTAGCGGGCAGTCAGCCCCAGCATTTT
TRBV25-1	TRBJ2-7	-	-	CASTRESYEQYF	TGTGCCAGCACCCGGGAGTCCTACGAGCAGTACTTC
TRBV3-1/TRBV3-2	TRBJ1-6	-	-	CASSLKSAMNNSPLHF	TGTGCCAGCAGCCTCAAGTCCGCGATGAATAATTCACCCCTCCACTTT
TRBV4-3	TRBJ2-1	-	TRBD2	CASSQDMYGGNNEQFF	TGCGCCAGCAGCCAAGATATGTACGGGGGGAACAATGAGCAGTTCTTC
TRBV30	TRBJ1-5	-	-	CAWSEGQLSNQPQHF	TGTGCCTGGAGTGAAGGCCAGCTCAGCAATCAGCCCCAGCATTTT
TRBV10-2	TRBJ1-3	-	-	CASSDSWLVRNTIYF	TGCGCCAGCAGTGACTCTTGGCTTGTCCGAAACACCATATATTTT
TRBV30	TRBJ1-2	-	-	CAWTQALLHGYTF	TGTGCCTGGACCCAGGCTCTATTACATGGCTACACCTTC
TRBV7-9	TRBJ1-2	-	-	CASSLEAGYYGYTF	TGTGCCAGCAGCTTAGAAGCAGGATACTATGGCTACACCTTC
TRBV4-1	TRBJ1-5	-	TRBD1	CASSLQGAGQPQHF	TGCGCCAGCAGCCTACAGGGGGCAGGACAGCCCCAGCATTTT
TRBV5-4	TRBJ2-1	-	TRBD2	CASSPKLAGTKGNEQFF	TGTGCCAGCAGTCCCAAACTAGCGGGGACCAAGGGCAATGAGCAGTTCTTC